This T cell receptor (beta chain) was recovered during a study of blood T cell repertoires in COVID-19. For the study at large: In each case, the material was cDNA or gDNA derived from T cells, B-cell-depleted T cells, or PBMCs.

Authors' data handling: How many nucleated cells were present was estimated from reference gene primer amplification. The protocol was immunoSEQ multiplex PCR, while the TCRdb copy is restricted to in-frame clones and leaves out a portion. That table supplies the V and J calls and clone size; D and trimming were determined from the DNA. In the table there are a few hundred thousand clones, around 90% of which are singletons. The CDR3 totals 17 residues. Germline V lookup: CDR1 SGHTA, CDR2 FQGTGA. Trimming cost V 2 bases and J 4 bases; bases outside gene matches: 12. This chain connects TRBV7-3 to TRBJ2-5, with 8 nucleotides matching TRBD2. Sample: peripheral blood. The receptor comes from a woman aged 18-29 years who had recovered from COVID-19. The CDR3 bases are TGTGCCAGCAGCTTAGGTTGGCGGGGGGCGAAAGGAGAGACCCAGTACTTC. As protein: CASSLGWRGAKGETQYF.